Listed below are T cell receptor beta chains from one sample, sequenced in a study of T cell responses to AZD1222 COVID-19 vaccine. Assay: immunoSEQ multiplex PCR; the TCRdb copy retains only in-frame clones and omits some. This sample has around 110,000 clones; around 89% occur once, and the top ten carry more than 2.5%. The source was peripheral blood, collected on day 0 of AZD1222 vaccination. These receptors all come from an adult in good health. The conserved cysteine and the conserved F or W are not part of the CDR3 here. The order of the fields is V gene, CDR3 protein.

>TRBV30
AWSPSFSRADTQY
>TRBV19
ASSLHYTGLATTGNTEAF
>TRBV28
ASSLAGGYETQY
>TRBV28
ASSTGLGGKETQY
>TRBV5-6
ASSLSGTGYYEQY
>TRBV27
ASSGTGELF
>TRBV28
ASSGTSAYEQY
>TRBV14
ASSQEPYGYT
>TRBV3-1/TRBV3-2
ASSQAGGEETQY
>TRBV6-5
ASRISGGTDTQY
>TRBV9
ASSVVSDGGHT
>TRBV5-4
ASSLSWTGAYNEQF
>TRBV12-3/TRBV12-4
ASISGPTDTQY
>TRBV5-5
ASSPGTGGYGYGYT
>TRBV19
ASSLKGVRTSGGETQY
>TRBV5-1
ASSLVQGVDYGYT
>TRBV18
ASSPPGGQPYEQY
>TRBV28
ASSFRDGYGYT
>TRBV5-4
ASSLAEGAGYGYT
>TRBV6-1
ASSEQSSYEQY